This T cell receptor beta chain was sequenced in a study of T-cell memory formation after mild COVID-19. V was pared by 2 bases and J by 4 bases, with 12 bases between. The CDR3 totals 14 residues. Germline assignment: CDR1 LNHNV and CDR2 YYDKDF (reference sequence). Details on this clonotype: Its antigen is not known.

TCRdb re-derived calls from the 5' RACE reads in MiXCR, one entry per CDR3 protein. The sample records hundreds of thousands of distinct CDR3 sequences, around 17% being singletons. Study observations and caveats: Contracting CD4+ clones sat mainly in CM and EM; CD8+ in EMRA. Pre-infection memory already had some responding clones, implying cross-reactive memory joined.

The chain links TRBV15 to TRBJ2-7; D is ambiguous. The sequenced material came from PBMCs or a T cell subset sorted from them (not recorded which). The TCR sequence derives from an adult woman who had mild COVID-19 (a few samples of this study predate the infection). Cell type and time point are not known. The CDR3 reads CATSRPKRSYEQYF. The CDR3 region has the DNA TGTGCCACCAGCAGACCCAAAAGGTCGTACGAGCAGTACTTC.